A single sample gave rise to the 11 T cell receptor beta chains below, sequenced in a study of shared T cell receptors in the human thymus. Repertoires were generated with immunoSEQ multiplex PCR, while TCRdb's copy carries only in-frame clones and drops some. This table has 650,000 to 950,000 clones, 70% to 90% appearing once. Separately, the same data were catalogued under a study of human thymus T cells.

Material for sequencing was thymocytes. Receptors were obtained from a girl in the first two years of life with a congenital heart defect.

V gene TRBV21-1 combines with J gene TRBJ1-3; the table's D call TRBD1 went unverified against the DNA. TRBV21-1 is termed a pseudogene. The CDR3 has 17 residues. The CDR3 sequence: CASRPRRVWLSGNTIYF. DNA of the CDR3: TGTGCCAGCAGACCCCGCAGGGTCTGGCTCTCTGGAAACACCATATATTTT.

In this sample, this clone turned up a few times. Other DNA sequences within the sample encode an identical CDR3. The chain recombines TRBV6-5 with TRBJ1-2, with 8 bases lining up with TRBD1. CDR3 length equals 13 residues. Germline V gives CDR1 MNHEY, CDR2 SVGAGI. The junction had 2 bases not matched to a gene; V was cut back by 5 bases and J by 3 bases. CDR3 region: CASSPGQDYGYTF. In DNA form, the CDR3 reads TGTGCCAGCAGTCCGGGACAGGACTATGGCTACACCTTC.

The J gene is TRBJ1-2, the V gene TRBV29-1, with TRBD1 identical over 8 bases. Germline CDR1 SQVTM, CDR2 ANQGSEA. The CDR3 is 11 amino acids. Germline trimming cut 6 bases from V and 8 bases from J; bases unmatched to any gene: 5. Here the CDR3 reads CSVDRVGGYTF. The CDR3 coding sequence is TGCAGCGTGGACAGGGTCGGGGGCTACACCTTC.

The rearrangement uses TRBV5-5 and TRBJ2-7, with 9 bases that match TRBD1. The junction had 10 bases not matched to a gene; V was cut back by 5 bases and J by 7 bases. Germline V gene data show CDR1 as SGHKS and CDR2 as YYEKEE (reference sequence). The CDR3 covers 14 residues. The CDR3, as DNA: TGTGCCAGCAGTATCACAGGGGGCAATGAGGAGCAGTACTTC. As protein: CASSITGGNEEQYF. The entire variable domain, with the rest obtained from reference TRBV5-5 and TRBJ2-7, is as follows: DAGVTQSPTHLIKTRGQQVTLRCSPISGHKSVSWYQQVLGQGPQFIFQYYEKEERGRGNFPDRFSARQFPNYSSELNVNALLLGDSALYLCASSITGGNEEQYFGPGTRLTVT.

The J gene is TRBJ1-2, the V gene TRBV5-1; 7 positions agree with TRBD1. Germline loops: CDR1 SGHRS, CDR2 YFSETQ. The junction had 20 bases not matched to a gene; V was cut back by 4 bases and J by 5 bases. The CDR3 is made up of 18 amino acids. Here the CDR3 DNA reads TGCGCCAGCAGCCCAGGGGACAGCAAGAGGGCTATGCCATATGGCTACACCTTC. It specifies CASSPGDSKRAMPYGYTF.

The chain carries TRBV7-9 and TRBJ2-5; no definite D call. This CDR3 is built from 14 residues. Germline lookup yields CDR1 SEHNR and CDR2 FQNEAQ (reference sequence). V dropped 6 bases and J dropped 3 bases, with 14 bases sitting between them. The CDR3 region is CASSRYPTEETQYF. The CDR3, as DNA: TGTGCCAGCAGTCGGTACCCCACTGAAGAGACCCAGTACTTC.

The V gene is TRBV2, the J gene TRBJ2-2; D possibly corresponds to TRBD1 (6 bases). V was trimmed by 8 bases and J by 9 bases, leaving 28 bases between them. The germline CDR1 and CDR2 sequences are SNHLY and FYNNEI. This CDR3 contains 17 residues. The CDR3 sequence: CASDGFRGTDSWRELFF. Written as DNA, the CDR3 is TGTGCCAGCGACGGCTTCAGGGGCACAGATTCTTGGAGGGAGCTGTTTTTT.

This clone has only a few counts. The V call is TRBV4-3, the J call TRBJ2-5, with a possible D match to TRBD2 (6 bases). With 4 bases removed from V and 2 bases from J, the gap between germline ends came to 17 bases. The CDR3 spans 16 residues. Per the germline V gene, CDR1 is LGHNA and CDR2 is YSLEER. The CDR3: CASSPRLEAPQETQYF. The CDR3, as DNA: TGCGCCAGCAGCCCCCGACTAGAAGCCCCACAAGAGACCCAGTACTTC.

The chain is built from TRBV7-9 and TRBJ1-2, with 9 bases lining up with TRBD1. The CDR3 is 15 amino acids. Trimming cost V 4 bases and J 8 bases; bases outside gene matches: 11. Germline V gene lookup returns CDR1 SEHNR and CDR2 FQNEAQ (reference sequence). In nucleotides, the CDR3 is TGTGCCAGCAGCTCGAACCGGGACAGGGTAACCGGCTACACCTTC. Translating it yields CASSSNRDRVTGYTF.

The CDR3 region is CASTPDSDDPYGYTF. CDR3 coding DNA: TGTGCCAGCACCCCCGACAGCGACGACCCCTATGGCTACACCTTC. The chain employs TRBV6-7 and TRBJ1-2, with TRBD1 as a possible D gene (5 bases). TRBV6-7 is designated an ORF whose function remains uncertain. The CDR3 spans 15 residues. V lost 7 bases to trimming and J lost 4 bases, with 19 bases between them.

CDR3 sequence reads: CASSEDHRGNEKLFF. The DNA for the CDR3 is TGTGCCAGCAGTGAAGACCACAGGGGCAATGAAAAACTGTTTTTT. V usage is TRBV2 and J usage is TRBJ1-4, with 7 bases that match TRBD1. The germline V gene has CDR1 SNHLY and CDR2 FYNNEI. V lost 1 base, J lost 5 bases, and 4 bases stayed unmatched. This CDR3 has 15 residues.